Below are 32 T cell receptor beta chains sequenced from a single sample in a study of OX40 agonist ivuxolimab in advanced cancers. Generated by immunoSEQ multiplex PCR, the TCRdb table keeps only in-frame clones and is missing some. The sample holds 45,000 to 60,000 clones, just under 95% seen once. Sequencing was performed on CD4+ or CD8+ T cells sorted from blood, taken in a trial of the OX40 agonist ivuxolimab. Source of these receptors: an adult with an advanced solid tumor such as melanoma, head and neck, liver or kidney cancer.

This clone was seen a handful of times. This chain uses TRBV30 with TRBJ2-5; maybe TRBD1 (6 bases). Germline V gene data show CDR1 as GTSNPN and CDR2 as SVGIG (reference sequence). Trimming stripped 0 bases from V and 4 bases from J, with 9 bases between. This CDR3 comprises 13 residues. CDR3 loop: CAWSVAQGETQYF. The CDR3, as DNA: TGTGCCTGGAGTGTAGCACAGGGAGAGACCCAGTACTTC.

This clone was seen at least ten times. V gene TRBV10-2 combines with J gene TRBJ1-5, with D possibly being TRBD1 (6 bases). The germline CDR1 and CDR2 sequences are WSHSY and SAAADI. The CDR3 has 13 residues. V dropped 4 bases and J dropped 7 bases, with 11 bases sitting between them. The CDR3 nucleotides are TGCGCCAGCAGTGGGGACATACTACAGCCCCAGCATTTT. Residues: CASSGDILQPQHF.

Regarding this clone: A junction boundary mismatches the germline segment, possibly from a read error. The chain joins TRBV19 to TRBJ1-3; the D is unclear. Germline V gene lookup returns CDR1 LNHDA and CDR2 SQIVND (reference sequence). There are 13 residues in the CDR3. Here the CDR3 DNA reads TGTGCCAGTAGTATAGATTTGGAGGACGAAAAAAGCTTT. Residues: CASSIDLEDEKSF. Full variable domain (outside the CDR3, taken from reference TRBV19 and TRBJ1-3): DGGITQSPKYLFRKEGQNVTLSCEQNLNHDAMYWYRQDPGQGLRLIYYSQIVNDFQKGDIAEGYSVSREKKESFPLTVTSAQKNPTAFYLCASSIDLEDEKSFGEGSWLTVV.

The chain has TRBV28 and TRBJ2-5, with 8 bases fitting TRBD1. J was trimmed by 3 bases and V by 1 base; bases with no gene match: 10. The germline gives CDR1 MDHEN, CDR2 SYDVKM. CDR3 length equals 17 residues. CDR3 sequence reads: CASSLSPRLDREETQYF. CDR3 DNA: TGTGCCAGCAGTTTATCCCCGAGATTGGACAGGGAAGAGACCCAGTACTTC.

In DNA form, the CDR3 reads TGTGCCAGTAGTCCCGCCACAGTACGAGAAGTTGGATTCTATGGCTACACCTTC. As protein: CASSPATVREVGFYGYTF. The chain recombines TRBV19 with TRBJ1-2; no clear D. CDR1 and CDR2 from the germline V gene are LNHDA and SQIVND (reference sequence). This CDR3 comprises 18 residues. Trimming removed 5 bases at V and 4 bases at J, with 26 bases between. Complete variable domain (other parts from reference TRBV19 and TRBJ1-2): DGGITQSPKYLFRKEGQNVTLSCEQNLNHDAMYWYRQDPGQGLRLIYYSQIVNDFQKGDIAEGYSVSREKKESFPLTVTSAQKNPTAFYLCASSPATVREVGFYGYTFGSGTRLTVV.

The chain is built from TRBV28 and TRBJ1-3; D not certain. The CDR3 loop spans 15 amino acids. V was trimmed by 7 bases and J by 0 bases, leaving 13 bases between them. Germline CDR1 is MDHEN and CDR2 is SYDVKM. The CDR3, as DNA: TGTGCCAGCACCCCCGGCCTAAGCTCTGGAAACACCATATATTTT. The encoded protein is CASTPGLSSGNTIYF.

The CDR3 protein is CASSLILDTQYF. The CDR3, as DNA: TGTGCCAGCAGCTTAATCCTTGATACGCAGTATTTT. The chain links TRBV7-9 to TRBJ2-3; D gene uncertain. The CDR3 spans 12 residues. Per the germline V gene, CDR1 is SEHNR and CDR2 is FQNEAQ (reference sequence). V was shortened by 2 bases and J by 6 bases, with 6 bases between the two germline ends.

This clone has more than one count but fewer than ten. J is TRBJ1-4 and V is TRBV6-1; D might be TRBD1 (5 bases). The CDR3 length is 14 residues. V lost 3 bases and J 6 bases, leaving 11 bases between the germline ends. The germline gives CDR1 MNHNS, CDR2 SASEGT. Here the CDR3 DNA reads TGTGCCAGCAGTGACAGGGTAGAGGATGAAAAACTGTTTTTT. Its translation is CASSDRVEDEKLFF.

This CDR3 reads CATSSPVNYEQYF. The CDR3 DNA is TGTGCCACCAGCAGTCCGGTTAACTACGAGCAGTACTTC. The chain recombines TRBV15 with TRBJ2-7, with D unresolved. CDR1 is LNHNV, CDR2 YYDKDF, per germline (reference sequence). V was shortened by 3 bases and J by 3 bases, with 9 bases between the two germline ends. This CDR3 has 13 amino acids.

V gene TRBV4-3 combines with J gene TRBJ2-7; unclear D gene. The CDR3 has 12 amino acids. V gave up 0 bases and J gave up 7 bases, with 7 bases separating them. CDR1 LGHNA and CDR2 YSLEER come from the germline V gene. Written as DNA, the CDR3 is TGCGCCAGCAGCCAAGATCTAGGTGAGCAGTACTTC. Protein sequence: CASSQDLGEQYF.

This chain joins TRBV7-9 and TRBJ2-7; 8 positions match TRBD1. This CDR3 contains 14 residues. Germline CDR1 SEHNR, CDR2 FQNEAQ (reference sequence). V shed 8 bases, J shed 3 bases, and the junction held 9 bases outside the gene matches. The CDR3 region is CASATGGIGYEQYF. The CDR3 nucleotides read TGTGCCAGCGCCACAGGGGGAATCGGCTACGAGCAGTACTTC.

CDR3 sequence reads: CASSQAPKNEQYF. As DNA, the CDR3 is TGCGCCAGCAGCCAAGCCCCAAAAAACGAGCAGTACTTC. This sequence joins TRBV4-3 and TRBJ2-7, with D hard to call. V dropped 1 base and J dropped 5 bases, with 9 bases sitting between them. The CDR3 totals 13 residues. Germline V lookup: CDR1 LGHNA, CDR2 YSLEER.

The chain combines TRBV9 with TRBJ1-3; 12 nucleotides line up with TRBD1. With V trimmed by 3 bases and J by 4 bases, 5 bases remained unmatched. Germline loops: CDR1 SGDLS, CDR2 YYNGEE. CDR3 length: 16 residues. CDR3 in DNA: TGTGCCAGCAGCGGCGGGACAGGGGGCTTCGGAAACACCATATATTTT. Protein product: CASSGGTGGFGNTIYF.

This clone was seen once. The rearrangement links TRBV9 to TRBJ2-3; the D gene is possibly TRBD2 (7 bases). The V and J ends lost 4 bases and 6 bases respectively, with 27 bases between them. CDR3 size: 18 residues. Per germline, CDR1 SGDLS and CDR2 YYNGEE. CDR3 bases: TGTGCCAGCAGCCACTCCCCCGGGGGGCGCGGGGTTTTCGATACGCAGTATTTT. Translation: CASSHSPGGRGVFDTQYF.

The V call is TRBV11-2, the J call TRBJ2-4; D not certain. Trimming took off 6 bases at V and 3 bases at J, with 6 bases between the two ends. Germline-derived CDR1 and CDR2 are SGHAT and FQNNGV. The CDR3 length is 12 residues. In nucleotides, the CDR3 is TGTGCCAGCAGGCCGGACAAAAACATTCAGTACTTC. This gives the protein CASRPDKNIQYF. The whole variable domain, filled in from reference TRBV11-2 and TRBJ2-4, reads EAGVAQSPRYKIIEKRQSVAFWCNPISGHATLYWYQQILGQGPKLLIQFQNNGVVDDSQLPKDRFSAERLKGVDSTLKIQPAKLEDSAVYLCASRPDKNIQYFGAGTRLSVL.

V is TRBV6-1 and J is TRBJ2-1; D unclear. The V end lost 8 bases, the J end lost 0 bases, and 11 bases lay between the germline ends. Germline V gene data show CDR1 as MNHNS and CDR2 as SASEGT. This CDR3 contains 14 residues. DNA of the CDR3: TGTGCCAGCGGAAGTACGAGCTCCTACAATGAGCAGTTCTTC. Amino acids: CASGSTSSYNEQFF.

The rearrangement joins TRBV5-6 to TRBJ2-7; D unclear. CDR3 size: 14 residues. Trimming pared 4 bases from V and 2 bases from J, leaving 13 bases between. Germline-derived CDR1 and CDR2 are SGHDT and YYEEEE. For the CDR3, the DNA is TGTGCCAGCAGCCACTCGTACGGCCCCTACGAGCAGTACTTC. Translated: CASSHSYGPYEQYF.

This chain links TRBV28 with TRBJ2-6; D uncertain. V lost 1 base and J lost 2, with 3 bases in between. The V gene's germline CDR1 is MDHEN and CDR2 SYDVKM. This CDR3 comprises 14 residues. CDR3 loop: CASSLYPGANVLTF. The DNA of the CDR3 is TGTGCCAGCAGTTTATATCCTGGGGCCAACGTCCTGACTTTC.

The gene calls are TRBV6-5 and TRBJ2-3, with D perhaps matching TRBD1 or TRBD2 (5 bases each). Germline loops: CDR1 MNHEY, CDR2 SVGAGI. The V end was cut by 7 bases, the J end by 6 bases, with 17 bases between. The CDR3 runs to 14 residues. In DNA, the CDR3 is TGTGCCAGCACCGCCGGGGCGGGCGGGGATACGCAGTATTTT. Protein: CASTAGAGGDTQYF.

The V call is TRBV7-9, the J call TRBJ2-5; 7 bases line up with TRBD1. Germline trimming cut 5 bases from V and 9 bases from J; bases unmatched to any gene: 6. Germline lookup yields CDR1 SEHNR and CDR2 FQNEAQ (reference sequence). The CDR3 totals 12 residues. DNA for the CDR3: TGTGCCAGCAGCGAAAGAACAGGGGCCCAGTACTTC. Translated: CASSERTGAQYF.

The gene calls are TRBV5-6 and TRBJ2-6; a weak D match, TRBD1 (6 bases). From germline, CDR1 is SGHDT and CDR2 YYEEEE. The CDR3 consists of 18 residues. V dropped 1 base and J dropped 0 bases, with 14 bases sitting between them. CDR3: CASSLTPGHHSGANVLTF. As DNA, the CDR3 is TGTGCCAGCAGCTTGACCCCGGGACACCACTCTGGGGCCAACGTCCTGACTTTC.

The rearrangement links TRBV11-3 to TRBJ1-2; D is undetermined. Germline CDR1 reads SGHNT; CDR2 reads YENEEA. The CDR3 runs 12 residues. V lost 4 bases and J 9 bases, leaving 12 bases between the germline ends. The CDR3 is CASSSEGESYTF. The CDR3 DNA is TGTGCCAGCAGCTCGGAGGGAGAAAGCTACACCTTC.

The count of this clone is one. The V gene is TRBV6-1, the J gene TRBJ1-1; 10 bases are a match to TRBD1. The germline CDR1 and CDR2 sequences are MNHNS and SASEGT. The CDR3 runs 13 residues. The junction had 2 bases not matched to a gene; V was cut back by 7 bases and J by 3 bases. The CDR3 spells CASIGTGDTEAFF. The DNA of the CDR3 is TGTGCCAGCATTGGGACAGGGGACACTGAAGCTTTCTTT.

This clone occurred once. The genes are TRBV27 and TRBJ2-1; TRBD2 agrees at 14 bases. The V gene end was trimmed by 5 bases and the J gene end by 3 bases; junction bases not matched to a gene: 3. The CDR3 has 16 amino acids. From germline, CDR1 is MNHEY and CDR2 SMNVEV (reference sequence). This CDR3 reads CASSRGTSGSYNEQFF. CDR3 nucleotides: TGTGCCAGCAGTCGGGGGACTAGCGGGAGCTACAATGAGCAGTTCTTC.

On this clone itself: Other DNA sequences from this sample encode an identical CDR3 as well. The DNA for the CDR3 is TGTGCCAGCAGCGTAAGTGGGAGCTCCTACAATGAGCAGTTCTTC. Encoded protein: CASSVSGSSYNEQFF. The V gene is TRBV9, the J gene TRBJ2-1; weak D call: TRBD2 (5 bases). Trimming cost V 1 base and J 0 bases, with 8 bases left between them. CDR3 length: 15 residues. The V gene's germline CDR1 is SGDLS and CDR2 YYNGEE. Full variable domain (outside the CDR3, taken from reference TRBV9 and TRBJ2-1): DSGVTQTPKHLITATGQRVTLRCSPRSGDLSVYWYQQSLDQGLQFLIQYYNGEERAKGNILERFSAQQFPDLHSELNLSSLELGDSALYFCASSVSGSSYNEQFFGPGTRLTVL.

J is TRBJ1-1 and V is TRBV10-2, with D perhaps TRBD1 (5 bases). Germline V lookup: CDR1 WSHSY, CDR2 SAAADI. Between the trimmed V and J ends, which lost 0 bases and 3 bases, there was a span of 5 bases. The CDR3 extends over 13 amino acids. The CDR3 sequence is CASSESRDTEAFF. The CDR3 DNA reads as TGCGCCAGCAGTGAGTCCAGGGACACTGAAGCTTTCTTT.

The gene calls are TRBV11-2 and TRBJ1-2; D remains unclear. CDR1 SGHAT and CDR2 FQNNGV come from the germline V gene. The CDR3 consists of 14 residues. V was trimmed by 0 bases and J by 5 bases, leaving 10 bases between them. The CDR3, as DNA: TGTGCCAGCAGCTTAGAGACATCGGCGTATGGCTACACCTTC. Amino acid sequence: CASSLETSAYGYTF.

V is TRBV6-5 and J is TRBJ2-3; tentatively, D is TRBD2 (5 bases). The CDR3 has 15 residues. Germline assignment: CDR1 MNHEY and CDR2 SVGAGI. Trimming cost V 4 bases and J 1 base, with 12 bases left between them. This chain's CDR3 is CASSFSAARTDTQYF. DNA for the CDR3: TGTGCCAGCAGTTTCTCAGCGGCCCGCACAGATACGCAGTATTTT.

The chain carries TRBV7-3 and TRBJ2-2; 10 positions match TRBD1. Unmatched junction bases numbered 5, after V lost 0 bases and J lost 4 bases. The CDR3 is 17 residues long. Germline assignment: CDR1 SGHTA and CDR2 FQGTGA. The CDR3 protein is CASSLTLTGGFTGELFF. The CDR3 DNA reads as TGTGCCAGCAGCTTAACGTTGACAGGGGGCTTCACCGGGGAGCTGTTTTTT.

This chain uses TRBV5-6 with TRBJ1-2, with unresolved D. Germline loops: CDR1 SGHDT, CDR2 YYEEEE. CDR3 length: 14 residues. The germline V and J ends were trimmed by 3 bases and 2 bases, with 11 bases remaining between them. CDR3 bases: TGTGCCAGCAGCTCGGACGGAGGGAACTATGGCTACACCTTC. Its protein product is CASSSDGGNYGYTF.

The chain has TRBV29-1 and TRBJ2-5, with D unresolved. The CDR3 runs 11 residues. V gave up 4 bases and J gave up 5 bases, with 8 bases separating them. Germline V CDR1 and CDR2: SQVTM, ANQGSEA. CDR3 sequence reads: CSVVQRETQYF. In DNA form, the CDR3 reads TGCAGCGTTGTCCAGCGTGAGACCCAGTACTTC.

This chain connects TRBV4-3 to TRBJ2-1; TRBD2 matches 9 bases. CDR1 and CDR2 (germline): LGHNA, YSLEER. After removal of 4 bases from V and 9 bases from J, the junction contained 10 bases not matched to a gene. The CDR3 covers 15 residues. CDR3 amino acids: CASSPGASGNLEQFF. The CDR3 bases are TGCGCCAGCAGCCCTGGGGCTAGCGGGAATCTTGAGCAGTTCTTC.